These T cell receptor beta chains were read from a single sample in a study of cytomegalovirus exposure and HLA in healthy donors. Profiled with immunoSEQ multiplex PCR; TCRdb holds only in-frame clones, not every one. Of some 250,000 clones in the sample, 82% are singletons; the top ten hold around 5.7%. The sample comprised PBMCs. The source of these receptors is a woman in her 40s in good health and CMV-seropositive. CDR3s include the opening cysteine and the closing phenylalanine or tryptophan. A D gene is named only where the DNA matches it firmly. Size tells how often a clone was seen (once, few, many) or the class of an expanded clone, and some rows leave it out.

>TRBJ2-7|TRBV29-1|-|-
TGCAGCGCTAAGTCCGGGGAATACGAGCAGTACTTC
CSAKSGEYEQYF
>TRBJ2-7|TRBV10-1|-|-
TGCGCCAGGAAGACAGTTTCCTACGAGCAGTACTTC
CARKTVSYEQYF
>TRBJ1-4|TRBV6-5|-|-
TGTGCCAGCAGGAGGACAGTGGATGGAAAAAAACTGTTTTTT
CASRRTVDGKKLFF
>TRBJ1-2|TRBV29-1|TRBD1|-
TGCAGCGTTGCCCGGGACAGGGGGCCCTCCAACTATGGCTACACCTTC
CSVARDRGPSNYGYTF
>TRBJ1-4|TRBV5-8|-|-
TGTGCCAGCAGCCCAGGGACACGAAGAGATGAAAAACTGTTTTTT
CASSPGTRRDEKLFF
>TRBJ1-2|TRBV29-1|-|-
TGCAGCGTTGAAAGGGTGGGGGGGTTCTATGGCTACACCTTC
CSVERVGGFYGYTF
>TRBJ1-1|TRBV10-3|-|-
TGTGCCATCAGAACCTTGAGGCCAGGGGACACTGAAGCTTTCTTT
CAIRTLRPGDTEAFF
>TRBJ2-1|TRBV7-2|TRBD2|-
TGTGCCAGCAGCTCGCCTCGCGGGAGTGATGAGCAGTTCTTC
CASSSPRGSDEQFF
>TRBJ2-7|TRBV4-1|TRBD1|-
TGCGCCAGCAGCCGATTGGGACAGCAGTACGAGCAGTACTTC
CASSRLGQQYEQYF
>TRBJ1-2|TRBV10-3|TRBD1|few
TGTGCCATCAGTGAGTCGCAGGGGGTAGGTGGCTACACCTTC
CAISESQGVGGYTF
>TRBJ2-1|TRBV4-3|TRBD2|-
TGCGCCAGCAGCCAAGGGGCGGGAGGGCCTTCAAATGAGCAGTTCTTC
CASSQGAGGPSNEQFF
>TRBJ2-5|TRBV7-2|TRBD2|-
TGTGCCAGCAGTCCTGATCAGCGGGGCGGGAAGACCCAGTACTTC
CASSPDQRGGKTQYF
>TRBJ2-7|TRBV9|TRBD2|-
TGTGCCAGCAGCGTAGCCCCTAGCGGGTCCTACGAGCAGTACTTC
CASSVAPSGSYEQYF
>TRBJ2-1|TRBV11-2|TRBD2|-
TGTGCCAGCGTCCTGGGAGGTAGCGGGAGACGTGAGCAGTTCTTC
CASVLGGSGRREQFF
>TRBJ2-6|TRBV7-9|TRBD1|-
TGTGCCAGCGGCCAGGGGGTCTCTGGGGCCAACGTCCTGACTTTC
CASGQGVSGANVLTF
>TRBJ2-7|TRBV5-5|TRBD2|few
TGTGCCAGCAGCCTGGGGCCCAGCGGGAAGGTCTACGAGCAGTACTTC
CASSLGPSGKVYEQYF
>TRBJ1-1|TRBV29-1|-|-
TGCAGCGTTGAGGGCCTGGGGGGCACTGAAGCTTTCTTT
CSVEGLGGTEAFF
>TRBJ2-7|TRBV10-3|TRBD1|-
TGTGCCATCAGTGAGTCCCTATTGACAGGGAGCTACGAGCAGTACTTC
CAISESLLTGSYEQYF
>TRBJ1-1|TRBV9|-|-
TGTGCCAGCAGCGCGGCACAGGGCTACACTGAAGCTTTCTTT
CASSAAQGYTEAFF
>TRBJ2-1|TRBV2|TRBD1|-
TGTGCCAGCAGCGATACAGGGGGTTCCTACAATGAGCAGTTCTTC
CASSDTGGSYNEQFF
>TRBJ1-3|TRBV30|-|-
TGTGCCTGGAGTAGCTTCTCTGGAAACACCATATATTTT
CAWSSFSGNTIYF
>TRBJ2-7|TRBV7-2|-|once
TGTGCCAGCAGCTTAACAATACAGCTTGACGAGCAGTACTTC
CASSLTIQLDEQYF
>TRBJ1-5|TRBV2|-|-
TGTGCCAGCAGTGAAGCGCTTCCCGGGATTCCCCAGCATTTT
CASSEALPGIPQHF
>TRBJ1-5|TRBV12-5|-|-
TGTGCTAGTTTAGGGCGGGCCCAGCATTTT
CASLGRAQHF
>TRBJ1-1|TRBV7-9|-|-
TGTGCCAGCAGCACTCAGGGAGGTGCCACTGAAGCTTTCTTT
CASSTQGGATEAFF
>TRBJ2-7|TRBV28|TRBD2|-
TGTGCCAGCATAGTTGGCGGGAGCGGGAGGGGGGTTGGGCAGTACTTC
CASIVGGSGRGVGQYF
>TRBJ2-6|TRBV4-1|-|-
TGCGCCAGCAGCCAAGCGGCGGGGCTTGGGGCCAACGTCCTGACTTTC
CASSQAAGLGANVLTF
>TRBJ2-3|TRBV11-2|TRBD2|-
TGTGCCAGCAGCTTACACGGGACTAGCGGGGGGGCTTGGGGAGATACGCAGTATTTT
CASSLHGTSGGAWGDTQYF
>TRBJ2-1|TRBV7-9|-|-
TGTGCCAGCAGCTTCCCAATGGAGTCTTACAATGAGCAGTTCTTC
CASSFPMESYNEQFF
>TRBJ1-4|TRBV10-2|TRBD1|-
TGCGCCAGCATGAGGGACAGGGGCGAAAAACTGTTTTTT
CASMRDRGEKLFF
>TRBJ2-1|TRBV7-9|-|-
TGTGCCAGCAGCTTGCCACTATCAAGGGGGATTGAGCAGTTCTTC
CASSLPLSRGIEQFF
>TRBJ1-1|TRBV7-9|-|-
TGTGCCAGCAGCTTTGAGAGCGTTATGAACACTGAAGCTTTCTTT
CASSFESVMNTEAFF
>TRBJ2-3|TRBV11-2|-|-
TGTGCCAGCAGCCGAAGCAGGGCCACAGATACGCAGTATTTT
CASSRSRATDTQYF
>TRBJ2-3|TRBV9|-|-
TGTGCCAGCAGTGCCCAGGGATTCGATTGGGATACGCAGTATTTT
CASSAQGFDWDTQYF
>TRBJ1-1|TRBV18|TRBD1|-
TGTGCCAGCTCACCGACAGGGTCTCACAGGAACACTGAAGCTTTCTTT
CASSPTGSHRNTEAFF
>TRBJ1-1|TRBV6-5|-|few
TGTGCCAGCAGTTACTCGACAGCGTTGAACACTGAAGCTTTCTTT
CASSYSTALNTEAFF
>TRBJ2-6|TRBV5-1|-|-
TGCGCCAGCGGGGACACTGGGGCCAACGTCCTGACTTTC
CASGDTGANVLTF
>TRBJ1-2|TRBV9|-|once
TGTGCCAGCAGCGTAGCAAAAGACATTTTAAACTATGGCTACACCTTC
CASSVAKDILNYGYTF
>TRBJ1-2|TRBV7-9|TRBD1|-
TGTTCCAGCAGCTCCCACTACCTTGGACAGGGGCAAGACTATGGCTACACCTTC
CSSSSHYLGQGQDYGYTF
>TRBJ1-2|TRBV2|-|few
TGTGCCAGCAGTGAAGGCGGACAGCGCATCTATGGCTACACCTTC
CASSEGGQRIYGYTF
>TRBJ1-4|TRBV19|TRBD1|-
TGTGCCAGTAGTATTCCCGGGGGACAGGCAACTAATGAAAAACTGTTTTTT
CASSIPGGQATNEKLFF
>TRBJ2-5|TRBV5-8|TRBD1|-
TGTGCCAGCAGCTTGTCCGGGACAGCCACACAAGAGACCCAGTACTTC
CASSLSGTATQETQYF
>TRBJ2-3|TRBV4-1|-|-
TGCGCCAGCAGGCTTCTAGCTGGCGGCGGGACAGATACGCAGTATTTT
CASRLLAGGGTDTQYF
>TRBJ2-5|TRBV6-5|TRBD2|-
TGTGCCAGCAGTTACTCGACTAGCGGGGGGCAAGAGACCCAGTACTTC
CASSYSTSGGQETQYF
>TRBJ2-1|TRBV7-2|-|-
TGTGCCAGCAGCCCATCGGGGGTTTGGCAGTTCTTC
CASSPSGVWQFF